These 18 T cell receptor beta chains share one sample of origin, sequenced in a study of Graves' ophthalmopathy and Graves' hyperthyroidism. Amplification of TCR beta CDR3 regions used RNA transcripts. First-round RT-PCR employed HTBI primers, with a second-round multiplex PCR after it. TCRdb reprocessed the multiplex PCR reads via MiXCR and lists one record per CDR3 protein. The repertoire holds about 600,000 distinct CDR3 sequences, with under 45% as singletons. The sequenced sample was peripheral blood or thyroid tissue (not recorded which). The receptors shown here come from an adult man with Graves' hyperthyroidism.

This chain joins TRBV7-9 and TRBJ2-7, with TRBD1 matching 9 bases. The tail of the sequence fits TRBJ2-1 better, so the J call may be wrong. The germline V gene has CDR1 SEHNR and CDR2 FQNEAQ (reference sequence). The CDR3 is made up of 16 amino acids. The CDR3 spells CASSSTETGTGYEQFF. The DNA of the CDR3 is TGTGCCAGCAGTTCAACGGAAACCGGGACAGGGTATGAGCAGTTCTTC.

The chain uses TRBV7-6 and TRBJ2-7, with D unresolved. The CDR3 has 15 amino acids. The germline V gene has CDR1 SGHVS and CDR2 FNYEAQ. V lost 3 bases, J lost 7 bases, and 19 bases lay in between. This CDR3 is CASSFSDNSYNEQYF. CDR3 nucleotide sequence: TGTGCCAGCAGCTTCTCGGATAACTCCTACAATGAGCAGTACTTC.

In this sample, this clonotype turned up a few times. The V and J genes are TRBV6-1 and TRBJ2-3; 7 bases are shared with TRBD1. Germline CDR1 is MNHNS and CDR2 is SASEGT. The CDR3 is 15 amino acids. The J segment lost 2 bases and the V segment lost 6 bases, leaving 8 bases of the junction unmatched. Written as DNA, the CDR3 is TGTGCCAGCAGCCTACTGACAGGGACCACAGATACGCAGTATTTT. Protein product: CASSLLTGTTDTQYF.

This clonotype was counted once. V gene TRBV2 combines with J gene TRBJ2-7; D is uncertain. The CDR3 totals 14 residues. V was shortened by 6 bases and J by 4 bases, with 16 bases between the two germline ends. The germline V gene encodes CDR1 SNHLY and CDR2 FYNNEI. The CDR3: CASSMSRQEYEQYF. The CDR3 DNA follows: TGTGCCAGCAGCATGTCGCGCCAGGAATACGAGCAGTACTTC.

With respect to this clonotype: The junction differs from germline at one of its ends, possibly a read error. V and J are TRBV5-1 and TRBJ2-7, with TRBD2 matching over 10 bases. CDR3 length: 15 amino acids. The germline CDR1 and CDR2 sequences are SGHRS and YFSETQ. CDR3: CASSLLSSGSSVEFF. The CDR3 DNA reads as TGCGCCAGCAGCTTGTTGTCTAGCGGGAGCTCGGTGGAGTTCTTC.

The rearrangement joins TRBV15 to TRBJ2-5, with a weak D call TRBD1 (6 bases). Germline V gene lookup returns CDR1 LNHNV and CDR2 YYDKDF (reference sequence). Trimming stripped 4 bases from V and 2 bases from J, with 20 bases between. This CDR3 comprises 17 residues. The CDR3 sequence is CATSTTSPTGLQETQYF. CDR3 DNA sequence: TGTGCCACCAGCACCACTTCGCCGACAGGCCTTCAAGAGACCCAGTACTTC. Supplemented by reference TRBV15 and TRBJ2-5, the full variable domain reads DAMVIQNPRYQVTQFGKPVTLSCSQTLNHNVMYWYQQKSSQAPKLLFHYYDKDFNNEADTPDNFQSRRPNTSFCFLDIRSPGLGDTAMYLCATSTTSPTGLQETQYFGPGTRLLVL.

A remark on this clonotype: This may be a read error: a much more frequent sequence differs by one nucleotide. This chain joins TRBV5-5 and TRBJ1-3; D uncertain. CDR1 is SGHKS, CDR2 YYEKEE, per germline (reference sequence). The length of the CDR3 is 15 residues. CDR3 amino acids: CASSLGRSSGNTVYF. In DNA, the CDR3 is TGTGCCAGCAGCTTGGGTCGGAGCTCTGGAAACACCGTATATTTT.

This clonotype was counted a single time. The V and J genes are TRBV20-1 and TRBJ2-7; D is perhaps TRBD1 (5 bases). The end of the DNA aligns better with TRBJ2-1, so the J call may be wrong. CDR1 and CDR2 (germline): DFQATT, SNEGSKA (reference sequence). The CDR3 runs to 12 residues. Written as DNA, the CDR3 is TGCAGTGCTAGGGGGCTTCACAATGAGCAGTTCTTC. Translating gives CSARGLHNEQFF.

The chain recombines TRBV5-1 with TRBJ2-1; the match to TRBD1 covers 9 bases. V lost 2 bases, J lost 6 bases, and 12 bases stayed unmatched. CDR3 length: 17 amino acids. Germline V gives CDR1 SGHRS, CDR2 YFSETQ. The CDR3 DNA reads as TGCGCCAGCAGCTTACAGGGGGCACTGGTTGTCATCAATGAGCAGTTCTTC. Amino acid sequence: CASSLQGALVVINEQFF.

The V call is TRBV7-6, the J call TRBJ1-4; no definite D call. Between the trimmed V and J ends, which lost 1 base and 0 bases, there was a span of 9 bases. Germline V gene data show CDR1 as SGHVS and CDR2 as FNYEAQ. The CDR3 contains 16 residues. Here the CDR3 reads CASSLGAVATNEKLFF. Here the CDR3 DNA reads TGTGCCAGCAGCTTAGGCGCCGTTGCAACTAATGAAAAACTGTTTTTT.

The CDR3 region is CSSPSWTEAFF. The DNA of the CDR3 is TGCAGCAGTCCCTCGTGGACTGAAGCTTTCTTT. The gene calls are TRBV29-1 and TRBJ1-1, with D uncertain. The germline V and J ends were trimmed by 8 bases and 5 bases, with 12 bases remaining between them. The CDR3 spans 11 residues. CDR1 and CDR2 (germline): SQVTM, ANQGSEA.

The chain joins TRBV20-1 to TRBJ1-2, with D possibly TRBD1 on 5 matching bases. Germline loops: CDR1 DFQATT, CDR2 SNEGSKA (reference sequence). Trimming pared 1 base from V and 8 bases from J, leaving 11 bases between. The CDR3 covers 12 residues. CDR3 loop: CSARGRAWGYTF. For the CDR3, the DNA is TGCAGTGCTAGAGGCAGGGCCTGGGGCTACACCTTC.

In this sample, this clonotype turned up once. The chain combines TRBV29-1 with TRBJ2-5; perhaps TRBD2 as D (7 bases). The germline CDR1 and CDR2 sequences are SQVTM and ANQGSEA. The CDR3 is made up of 14 amino acids. The V gene lost 4 bases and the J gene lost 4 bases, with 16 bases spanning the gap. The CDR3 DNA sequence: TGCAGCGTTGTGGAGGGGGGGCTGCGAGAGACCCAGTACTTC. It codes for CSVVEGGLRETQYF.

The chain recombines TRBV29-1 with TRBJ2-7, with 7 positions matching TRBD2. Germline values: CDR1 SQVTM, CDR2 ANQGSEA. Germline trimming cut 7 bases from V and 2 bases from J; bases unmatched to any gene: 8. The length of the CDR3 is 13 residues. The CDR3: CSGGDGRPYEQYF. In DNA, the CDR3 is TGCAGCGGGGGGGACGGGAGGCCCTACGAGCAGTACTTC.

This clonotype was found many times. This chain links TRBV15 with TRBJ1-4, with D uncertain. From germline, CDR1 is LNHNV and CDR2 YYDKDF (reference sequence). This CDR3 comprises 13 residues. Between the trimmed V and J ends, which lost 5 bases and 8 bases, there was a span of 12 bases. CDR3 sequence: CATSHSLEEKLFF. CDR3 in DNA: TGTGCCACCAGCCACAGCCTTGAGGAAAAACTGTTTTTT.

The V gene is TRBV7-8, the J gene TRBJ1-5; TRBD1 aligns across 7 bases. This CDR3 has 16 amino acids. Germline V lookup: CDR1 SGHVS, CDR2 FQNEAQ. The J segment lost 4 bases and the V segment lost 5 bases, leaving 11 bases of the junction unmatched. The CDR3 sequence: CASSPILTGANQPQHF. DNA for the CDR3: TGTGCCAGCAGCCCGATTCTCACAGGGGCAAATCAGCCCCAGCATTTT.

This clonotype was seen many times. The chain combines TRBV4-1 with TRBJ2-7; D unclear. Germline V gives CDR1 MGHRA, CDR2 YSYEKL. The CDR3 runs to 15 residues. The V end was cut by 0 bases, the J end by 2 bases, with 11 bases between. This CDR3 is CASSQEETKAYEQYF. The CDR3 DNA is TGCGCCAGCAGCCAAGAAGAGACAAAAGCCTACGAGCAGTACTTC.

About this clonotype itself: Mismatch with germline at one junction end may stem from a read error. The gene calls are TRBV7-7 and TRBJ2-7, with a possible D match to TRBD1 (5 bases). CDR1 and CDR2 (germline): SSHAT, FNYEAQ (reference sequence). The CDR3 contains 13 residues. The DNA of the CDR3 is TGTGCTAGCAGCTCCCTTGGGGCCGGAGAGCAGTACTTC. Amino acid sequence: CASSSLGAGEQYF.